This T cell receptor (beta chain) was sequenced in a study of T cell responses to AZD1222 COVID-19 vaccine. Whole-study findings and limits: Seropositive status at baseline applied to only five to seven AZD1222 recipients. The reported proportion of spike-specific TCRs targeting unmutated variant regions was nearly half.

Comments on this clone: Its antigen is unknown.

The CDR3 consists of 13 residues. V was clipped by 2 bases and J by 6 bases, with 10 bases between them. Germline-derived CDR1 and CDR2 are MNHEY and SVGEGT. TCRdb's copy holds only in-frame clones and misses some; the assay was immunoSEQ multiplex PCR. The sample lists roughly 97,000 clones, approximately 86% occurring once. The V gene is TRBV6-2 or TRBV6-3, the J gene TRBJ1-2; the D is unclear. Sequenced material: peripheral blood, taken 28 days after the second dose of the MenACWY control vaccine. The receptor comes from an adult who received the MenACWY meningococcal vaccine as a control. The DNA of the CDR3 is TGTGCCAGCAGTTACGTGGCAGGTGATGGCTACACCTTC. It translates to CASSYVAGDGYTF.